The next 19 T cell receptor beta chains were all read from a single sample in a study of cytomegalovirus exposure and HLA in healthy donors. With 60 Vbeta and 13 Jbeta primers, the PCR was carried out. Method: immunoSEQ multiplex PCR; TCRdb's copy keeps in-frame clones and lacks some. The sample lists 180,000 or so clones, roughly 80% occurring once. The sequenced material came from PBMCs. The receptors come from a young woman in good health and CMV-seronegative.

The chain is built from TRBV30 and TRBJ2-7; 8 nucleotides align to TRBD2. This CDR3 comprises 19 residues. Trimming removed 3 bases from V and 2 bases from J; junction bases left unmatched: 21. Germline V gives CDR1 GTSNPN, CDR2 SVGIG (reference sequence). CDR3 sequence reads: CAWSGAGHFLAGSPYEQYF. CDR3 DNA sequence: TGTGCCTGGAGCGGGGCGGGGCATTTTTTAGCGGGATCTCCCTACGAGCAGTACTTC.

The rearrangement joins TRBV6-1 to TRBJ1-1; 12 bases are a match to TRBD1. The CDR3 totals 15 residues. Losses at the gene ends were 6 bases for V and 5 bases for J; bases not matched to a gene: 7. Per germline, CDR1 MNHNS and CDR2 SASEGT. The CDR3 bases are TGTGCCAGCAGGCCGGGACAGGGGGCAGGAACTGAAGCTTTCTTT. It is translated as CASRPGQGAGTEAFF.

V gene TRBV30 combines with J gene TRBJ2-2; D is perhaps TRBD2 (6 bases). Trimming removed 8 bases at V and 4 bases at J, with 11 bases between. CDR3 length: 12 residues. From germline, CDR1 is GTSNPN and CDR2 SVGIG (reference sequence). CDR3 nucleotides: TGTGCCGGAGGGGACCCCACCGGGGAGCTGTTTTTT. Its translation is CAGGDPTGELFF.

The chain recombines TRBV10-3 with TRBJ1-1; a weak D match, TRBD1 (6 bases). Trimming took off 0 bases at V and 11 bases at J, with 13 bases between the two ends. The CDR3 runs 13 residues. Germline CDR1 is ENHRY and CDR2 is SYGVKD. This CDR3 is CAISESAGRGAFF. CDR3 coding DNA: TGTGCCATCAGTGAGTCGGCAGGTAGGGGGGCTTTCTTT.

The genes are TRBV9 and TRBJ2-1; possibly TRBD1 for D (6 bases). The CDR3 contains 16 residues. V lost 0 bases to trimming and J lost 5 bases, with 15 bases between them. Per germline, CDR1 SGDLS and CDR2 YYNGEE. The CDR3 sequence is CASSVAQGRFDNEQFF. The CDR3 DNA reads as TGTGCCAGCAGCGTAGCCCAGGGGCGGTTTGACAATGAGCAGTTCTTC.

The V call is TRBV30, the J call TRBJ2-7, with 7 bases identical to TRBD2. CDR3 length: 16 amino acids. Germline assignment: CDR1 GTSNPN and CDR2 SVGIG (reference sequence). The junction had 14 bases not matched to a gene; V was cut back by 3 bases and J by 3 bases. In DNA, the CDR3 is TGTGCCTGGAGCGTAATTAGAACGGCGGGAGTCTACGAGCAGTACTTC. This codes for CAWSVIRTAGVYEQYF.

Concerning this clone itself: The junction does not match germline at one end; this may be a read error. This chain links TRBV5-1 with TRBJ1-3, with TRBD1 identical over 7 bases. This CDR3 region has 14 residues. Germline V gene data show CDR1 as SGHRS and CDR2 as YFSETQ. The CDR3 spells CASRQGYRGDTIYF. CDR3 coding DNA: TGCGCCAGCAGACAGGGGTATCGTGGAGACACCATATATTTT.

This chain joins TRBV28 and TRBJ2-3; 12 bases match TRBD2. V trimming: 3 bases; J trimming: 2 bases; junction bases outside the gene matches: 3. Germline lookup yields CDR1 MDHEN and CDR2 SYDVKM. The CDR3 consists of 16 residues. The CDR3 DNA follows: TGTGCCAGCAGTTTTGCTAGCGGGAGGGTCACAGATACGCAGTATTTT. This translates into CASSFASGRVTDTQYF.

This sequence joins TRBV19 and TRBJ2-2; 7 positions match TRBD1. Losses at the gene ends were 5 bases for V and 1 base for J; bases not matched to a gene: 4. Germline V gene lookup returns CDR1 LNHDA and CDR2 SQIVND (reference sequence). This CDR3 is built from 15 residues. CDR3 sequence (DNA): TGTGCCAGTAGTCCACGGGACAGGAACACCGGGGAGCTGTTTTTT. It specifies CASSPRDRNTGELFF.

The rearrangement uses TRBV5-1 and TRBJ2-5, with 7 bases matching TRBD2. Trimming at V came to 4 bases and at J to 5 bases, leaving 8 bases not matched to a gene. This CDR3 contains 14 residues. CDR1 and CDR2 from the germline V gene are SGHRS and YFSETQ. CDR3 sequence: CASSVGRAPETQYF. CDR3 DNA: TGCGCCAGCAGCGTGGGGAGGGCCCCTGAGACCCAGTACTTC.

The V call is TRBV19, the J call TRBJ2-5; TRBD1 aligns across 7 bases. The CDR3 sequence is 15 residues long. V was clipped by 5 bases and J by 1 base; unmatched bases: 7. The V gene's germline CDR1 is LNHDA and CDR2 SQIVND (reference sequence). The CDR3 sequence is CASSPENRGQETQYF. For the CDR3, the DNA is TGTGCCAGTAGTCCCGAAAACAGGGGCCAAGAGACCCAGTACTTC.

This clone was detected a few times. The J gene is TRBJ2-5, the V gene TRBV7-9, with 7 bases identical to TRBD2. CDR3 length: 14 amino acids. Germline assignment: CDR1 SEHNR and CDR2 FQNEAQ (reference sequence). J was trimmed by 3 bases and V by 0 bases; bases with no gene match: 1. CDR3 bases: TGTGCCAGCAGCTTAGCGGGAGGGGAAGAGACCCAGTACTTC. It codes for CASSLAGGEETQYF.

The genes are TRBV18 and TRBJ2-5; possible D gene TRBD1, 5 bases. CDR1 and CDR2 (germline): KGHSH, LQKENI. This CDR3 region has 16 residues. Trimming stripped 2 bases from V and 2 bases from J, with 15 bases between. The DNA of the CDR3 is TGTGCCAGCTCACCAGGGGTAACAGGCACACAAGAGACCCAGTACTTC. Translation gives CASSPGVTGTQETQYF.

The chain uses TRBV25-1 and TRBJ2-7, with 9 bases that match TRBD2. CDR1 MGHDK and CDR2 SYGVNS come from the germline V gene. J gave up 2 bases and V 8 bases, and 10 bases lay outside the gene matches. This CDR3 comprises 15 residues. The CDR3 DNA follows: TGTGCCAGCGCGAATAGCGGGAGAGATGCCTACGAGCAGTACTTC. This codes for CASANSGRDAYEQYF.

The rearrangement uses TRBV28 and TRBJ1-2, with a tentative D call TRBD1 (5 bases). V was trimmed by 2 bases and J by 4 bases, leaving 8 bases between them. CDR3 length equals 13 residues. Germline loops: CDR1 MDHEN, CDR2 SYDVKM. CDR3 coding DNA: TGTGCCAGCAGTTTACCCGGGGGCTATGGCTACACCTTC. It is translated as CASSLPGGYGYTF.

The chain couples TRBV29-1 to TRBJ2-7; 7 bases map to TRBD1. V dropped 4 bases and J dropped 2; count of bases not matched to a gene: 2. The CDR3 is 12 amino acids. CDR1 is SQVTM and CDR2 is ANQGSEA in the germline V gene. Written as DNA, the CDR3 is TGCAGCGTTGGCCAGGGGGCCTACGAGCAGTACTTC. This codes for CSVGQGAYEQYF.

This clone was detected a few times. J is TRBJ2-1 and V is TRBV6-4; TRBD1 agrees at 9 bases. The CDR3 extends over 16 amino acids. The J segment lost 7 bases and the V segment lost 3 bases, leaving 10 bases of the junction unmatched. CDR1 and CDR2 from the germline V gene are MRHNA and SNTAGT. The CDR3 DNA is TGTGCCAGCAGTGAAAAAGATACAGGGGGCTTTAATGAGCAGTTCTTC. It encodes CASSEKDTGGFNEQFF.

The genes are TRBV28 and TRBJ2-3, with D perhaps matching TRBD2 (5 bases). This CDR3 has 16 amino acids. Germline CDR1 is MDHEN and CDR2 is SYDVKM. The V and J ends lost 8 bases and 0 bases respectively, with 18 bases between them. The CDR3 bases are TGTGCCAGCGGACCTCCTAAGCGGAGGAGCACAGATACGCAGTATTTT. Residues: CASGPPKRRSTDTQYF.

This chain uses TRBV6-5 with TRBJ2-3, with 7 bases matching TRBD2. This CDR3 contains 14 residues. V lost 5 bases to trimming and J lost 2 bases; unmatched junction nucleotides: 4. CDR1 and CDR2 (germline): MNHEY, SVGAGI. The CDR3 spells CASSGEGSTDTQYF. The DNA for the CDR3 is TGTGCCAGCAGTGGGGAGGGTTCCACAGATACGCAGTATTTT.